This TCR beta chain stems from a study of early T cells in non-severe SARS-CoV-2 infection. TCRdb reanalysed the 5' RACE reads using MiXCR and keeps one entry per CDR3 protein. The sample consists of about 50,000 distinct CDR3 sequences, around 8% of them appearing once. The CDR3 extends over 17 amino acids. About this clonotype: One end of the junction does not line up with germline, which may come from a read error.

The TCR originated in an adult who was a healthcare worker with PCR-confirmed SARS-CoV-2 infection or an uninfected control (not recorded which). The sequencing input was whole blood. The V gene is TRBV12-3 or TRBV12-4, the J gene TRBJ2-1; 11 bases agree with TRBD2. Written as DNA, the CDR3 is TGTGCCAGCAGTTTCCTAGCGGGGGGCTTGTCCTTCAATGAGCAGTTCTTC. Its protein product is CASSFLAGGLSFNEQFF.